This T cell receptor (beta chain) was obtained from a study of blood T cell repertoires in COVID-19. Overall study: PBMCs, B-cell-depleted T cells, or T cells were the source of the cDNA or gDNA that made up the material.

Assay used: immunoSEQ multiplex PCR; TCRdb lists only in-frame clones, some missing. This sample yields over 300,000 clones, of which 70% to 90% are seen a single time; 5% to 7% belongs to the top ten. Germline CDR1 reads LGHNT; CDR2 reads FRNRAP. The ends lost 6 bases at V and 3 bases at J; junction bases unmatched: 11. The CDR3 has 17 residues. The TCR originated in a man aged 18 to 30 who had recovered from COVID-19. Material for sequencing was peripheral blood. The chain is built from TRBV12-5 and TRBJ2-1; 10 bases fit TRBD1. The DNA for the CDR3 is TGTGCTAGTGGCCTACCTCCCGGGACAGGGGACTACAATGAGCAGTTCTTC. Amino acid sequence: CASGLPPGTGDYNEQFF.